The 25 T cell receptor beta chains presented below share a single source sample, sequenced in a study of T cell responses to AZD1222 COVID-19 vaccine. Assay used: immunoSEQ multiplex PCR; TCRdb lists only in-frame clones, some missing. The table lists roughly 140,000 clones, 85% to 95% of them singletons. The sequences come from peripheral blood, collected on day 0 of AZD1222 vaccination. These receptors were obtained from an adult in good health.

The V gene is TRBV7-3, the J gene TRBJ2-1, with 11 positions matching TRBD2. In germline, CDR1 is SGHTA, CDR2 FQGTGA. With 5 bases clipped from V and 5 bases from J, the junction kept 11 bases outside the gene matches. The CDR3 length is 17 residues. The CDR3: CASSLNPGLAENNEQFF. The CDR3 DNA sequence: TGTGCCAGCAGCCTCAACCCGGGACTAGCGGAAAACAATGAGCAGTTCTTC.

The chain carries TRBV10-3 and TRBJ2-7; D may be TRBD1 (6 bases). V lost 10 bases to trimming and J lost 0 bases, with 13 bases between them. The CDR3 covers 13 residues. Germline-derived CDR1 and CDR2 are ENHRY and SYGVKD. CDR3 nucleotide sequence: TGTGCCACCTGGACAGCCGCCTCCTACGAGCAGTACTTC. Protein sequence: CATWTAASYEQYF.

CDR3 region: CASSAGTVNIQYF. CDR3 nucleotides: TGTGCCAGCAGCGCCGGGACGGTAAACATTCAGTACTTC. The rearrangement joins TRBV7-9 to TRBJ2-4; D could derive from TRBD1 or TRBD2 (5 bases each). The CDR3 contains 13 residues. The germline V gene has CDR1 SEHNR and CDR2 FQNEAQ (reference sequence). Trimming shortened V by 5 bases and J by 6 bases, and 11 bases separated the two germline ends.

This sequence joins TRBV15 and TRBJ2-2, with unresolved D. Germline V lookup: CDR1 LNHNV, CDR2 YYDKDF (reference sequence). Trimming stripped 2 bases from V and 4 bases from J, with 8 bases between. There are 14 residues in the CDR3. CDR3 in DNA: TGTGCCACCAGCAGATTGGGGTCCACCGGGGAGCTGTTTTTT. As protein: CATSRLGSTGELFF. The entire variable domain, with the rest obtained from reference TRBV15 and TRBJ2-2, is as follows: DAMVIQNPRYQVTQFGKPVTLSCSQTLNHNVMYWYQQKSSQAPKLLFHYYDKDFNNEADTPDNFQSRRPNTSFCFLDIRSPGLGDTAMYLCATSRLGSTGELFFGEGSRLTVL.

The chain carries TRBV4-2 and TRBJ1-2, with TRBD1 matching over 7 bases. The CDR3 sequence is 15 residues long. Germline trimming cut 1 base from V and 6 bases from J; bases unmatched to any gene: 8. From germline, CDR1 is LGHNA and CDR2 YNFKEQ. The CDR3 spells CASSQGIRQGDGYTF. CDR3 coding DNA: TGTGCCAGCAGCCAAGGGATACGACAGGGAGATGGCTACACCTTC.

The chain combines TRBV10-2 with TRBJ1-1; D remains unclear. V gave up 4 bases and J gave up 0 bases, with 9 bases separating them. Germline V gene data show CDR1 as WSHSY and CDR2 as SAAADI. This CDR3 is built from 14 residues. The DNA for the CDR3 is TGCGCCAGCAGTGGCAGCGGCCTGAACACTGAAGCTTTCTTT. Translated: CASSGSGLNTEAFF.

The gene calls are TRBV19 and TRBJ2-7; TRBD2 matches at 10 bases. The CDR3 extends over 15 amino acids. CDR1 and CDR2 from the germline V gene are LNHDA and SQIVND (reference sequence). With 2 bases clipped from V and 0 bases from J, the junction kept 1 base outside the gene matches. The CDR3 DNA sequence: TGTGCCAGTAGTATATCTAGCGGGAGCTCCTACGAGCAGTACTTC. Residues: CASSISSGSSYEQYF.

The chain uses TRBV27 and TRBJ1-2; D remains ambiguous. CDR1 and CDR2 (germline): MNHEY, SMNVEV (reference sequence). CDR3 size: 13 residues. The ends were cut back, 5 bases at V and 3 bases at J, with 10 bases in the middle. CDR3 amino acids: CASSPTRDYGYTF. CDR3 nucleotide sequence: TGTGCCAGCAGTCCCACCCGCGACTATGGCTACACCTTC.

This clone has only one observation. This chain connects TRBV9 to TRBJ1-1; TRBD1 agrees at 7 bases. This CDR3 is built from 15 residues. Germline CDR1 SGDLS, CDR2 YYNGEE. The V and J ends lost 0 bases and 6 bases, in that order; junction bases with no gene match: 8. The CDR3 DNA reads as TGTGCCAGCAGCGTAGTTGGGCAGGGGGACGCTGAAGCTTTCTTT. It translates to CASSVVGQGDAEAFF.

This clone was picked up a small number of times. The rearrangement joins TRBV5-1 to TRBJ2-2, with D possibly TRBD2 on 6 matching bases. V gave up 7 bases and J gave up 7 bases, with 17 bases separating them. The CDR3 covers 14 residues. Germline assignment: CDR1 SGHRS and CDR2 YFSETQ. CDR3 region: CASGLGGAGGELFF. The CDR3 DNA sequence: TGCGCCAGCGGCCTGGGCGGGGCAGGCGGGGAGCTGTTTTTT.

The chain uses TRBV5-1 and TRBJ2-7; 8 bases align to TRBD1. CDR3 size: 14 residues. Trimming removed 4 bases from V and 1 base from J; junction bases left unmatched: 4. Germline loops: CDR1 SGHRS, CDR2 YFSETQ. Written as DNA, the CDR3 is TGCGCCAGCAGCAAGGACAGGGCGTCCTACGAGCAGTACTTC. Translated, it gives CASSKDRASYEQYF. The full variable domain, its missing parts supplied by reference TRBV5-1 and TRBJ2-7, is KAGVTQTPRYLIKTRGQQVTLSCSPISGHRSVSWYQQTPGQGLQFLFEYFSETQRNKGNFPGRFSGRQFSNSRSEMNVSTLELGDSALYLCASSKDRASYEQYFGPGTRLTVT.

The CDR3 DNA is TGTGCCAGCTCACCACCTCTGGTGAGAAAAGAGACCCAGTACTTC. Amino acids: CASSPPLVRKETQYF. The gene calls are TRBV18 and TRBJ2-5; D not certain. CDR1 is KGHSH, CDR2 LQKENI, per germline. The CDR3 covers 15 residues. With 0 bases removed from V and 3 bases from J, the gap between germline ends came to 11 bases.

J is TRBJ2-3 and V is TRBV28, with D perhaps matching TRBD2 (5 bases). The germline gives CDR1 MDHEN, CDR2 SYDVKM. The CDR3 covers 13 residues. V lost 5 bases to trimming and J lost 7 bases, with 13 bases between them. Here the CDR3 reads CASSPPPGYTQYF. The CDR3 region has the DNA TGTGCCAGCAGTCCCCCGCCGGGGTATACGCAGTATTTT.

The chain couples TRBV6-4 to TRBJ2-1; 12 bases are shared with TRBD2. The germline CDR1 and CDR2 sequences are MRHNA and SNTAGT. J gave up 15 bases and V 4 bases, and 7 bases lay outside the gene matches. The CDR3 has 13 residues. The CDR3 protein is CASSALAGGPPFF. In DNA form, the CDR3 reads TGTGCCAGCAGTGCCCTAGCGGGGGGGCCACCGTTCTTC.

The chain couples TRBV5-1 to TRBJ1-1; D remains unclear. Trimming cost V 0 bases and J 0 bases, with 9 bases left between them. Looked up from germline, CDR1 is SGHRS and CDR2 is YFSETQ. The CDR3 covers 15 residues. The CDR3 sequence: CASSLGSVMNTEAFF. CDR3 nucleotide sequence: TGCGCCAGCAGCTTGGGTAGTGTAATGAACACTGAAGCTTTCTTT.

J is TRBJ1-2 and V is TRBV18; TRBD1 might be the D (5 bases). From germline, CDR1 is KGHSH and CDR2 LQKENI. The ends were cut back, 3 bases at V and 8 bases at J, with 16 bases in the middle. The CDR3 has 14 amino acids. This chain's CDR3 is CASSPTGELIGYTF. CDR3 nucleotides: TGTGCCAGCTCACCCACAGGTGAGCTAATAGGCTACACCTTC.

V is TRBV2 and J is TRBJ2-3; tentatively, D is TRBD1 or TRBD2 (5 bases each). V shed 3 bases and J shed 5 bases, with 15 bases lying between them. CDR3 length: 15 residues. Germline V gene data show CDR1 as SNHLY and CDR2 as FYNNEI. CDR3 nucleotides: TGTGCCAGCAGTGAGCTTGGGAGCAGGGTAGATACGCAGTATTTT. Translated, it gives CASSELGSRVDTQYF.

V is TRBV7-9 and J is TRBJ1-2; D uncertain. Germline CDR1 reads SEHNR; CDR2 reads FQNEAQ (reference sequence). The CDR3 has 12 residues. Trimming cost V 1 base and J 9 bases, with 9 bases left between them. The CDR3 spells CASSLGGVSYTF. As DNA, the CDR3 is TGTGCCAGCAGCTTAGGTGGGGTTAGCTACACCTTC.

The rearrangement joins TRBV5-5 to TRBJ1-1; the D gene is possibly TRBD1 (5 bases). The CDR3 is made up of 14 amino acids. Trimming cost V 4 bases and J 1 base, with 11 bases left between them. Germline V gene sequence: CDR1 SGHKS, CDR2 YYEKEE (reference sequence). Here the CDR3 reads CASSGDSWNTEAFF. CDR3 nucleotides: TGTGCCAGCAGCGGAGACAGTTGGAACACTGAAGCTTTCTTT.

The chain combines TRBV13 with TRBJ2-1, with D unresolved. Germline V gives CDR1 PRHDT, CDR2 FYEKMQ (reference sequence). This CDR3 is built from 11 residues. The V and J ends lost 4 bases and 15 bases respectively, with 13 bases between them. The CDR3 DNA is TGTGCCAGCAGCTCATCGGGCGTAGCGTTCTTC. Its translation is CASSSSGVAFF.

The chain joins TRBV7-2 to TRBJ2-7; a weak D match, TRBD1 (5 bases). This CDR3 region has 13 residues. CDR1 and CDR2 from the germline V gene are SGHTA and FQGNSA. V was trimmed by 7 bases and J by 1 base, leaving 11 bases between them. CDR3 sequence: CASTPGASYEQYF. In DNA form, the CDR3 reads TGTGCCAGCACCCCTGGGGCGTCCTACGAGCAGTACTTC.

The V and J genes are TRBV10-3 and TRBJ1-1, with a weak D call TRBD1 (5 bases). Germline CDR1 and CDR2: ENHRY and SYGVKD. This CDR3 has 15 residues. V lost 9 bases, J lost 4 bases, and 21 bases lay in between. CDR3 sequence reads: CAIGGVQHGGTEAFF. The DNA of the CDR3 is TGTGCCATAGGAGGGGTCCAACATGGAGGCACTGAAGCTTTCTTT.

The V gene is TRBV9, the J gene TRBJ2-7, with D perhaps matching TRBD1 or TRBD2 (5 bases each). CDR1 and CDR2 from the germline V gene are SGDLS and YYNGEE. V lost 1 base, J lost 3 bases, and 14 bases lay in between. The CDR3 totals 15 residues. The CDR3 is CASSVTSGRNYEQYF. DNA of the CDR3: TGTGCCAGCAGCGTAACCTCGGGACGGAACTACGAGCAGTACTTC.

The genes are TRBV6-2 or TRBV6-3 and TRBJ2-7; D unresolved. This CDR3 is built from 14 residues. V gave up 6 bases and J gave up 4 bases, with 16 bases separating them. In germline, CDR1 is MNHEY, CDR2 SVGEGT. This CDR3 is CASSPRGYAYEQYF. In nucleotides, the CDR3 is TGTGCCAGCAGCCCTCGAGGTTACGCATACGAGCAGTACTTC.

This clone has a single count. This chain uses TRBV30 with TRBJ2-3; possibly TRBD1 or TRBD2 for D (5 bases each). V was pared by 0 bases and J by 3 bases, with 13 bases between. The germline V gene has CDR1 GTSNPN and CDR2 SVGIG (reference sequence). CDR3 length: 15 residues. This CDR3 reads CAWSVPGASTDTQYF. Here the CDR3 DNA reads TGTGCCTGGAGTGTACCCGGGGCGTCGACAGATACGCAGTATTTT.